A selection of T cell receptor beta chains follows, all from one sample in a study of cytomegalovirus exposure and HLA in healthy donors. Some clones are missing from TCRdb's copy, which holds only in-frame ones; the method was immunoSEQ multiplex PCR. Of 250,000 or so clones listed, 80% to 95% were seen once; the top ten hold 1.7%. Sample: PBMCs. These receptors came from a girl aged 2-9 years in good health and CMV-seronegative. The CDR3 runs from the conserved cysteine through the conserved F or W.

CDR3 protein: CASAARPGERGTEAFF
J gene: TRBJ1-1
V gene: TRBV19

CDR3 protein: CAISDTGLADLSSYNEQFF
J gene: TRBJ2-1
V gene: TRBV10-3

CDR3 protein: CASSDRGRAEAFF
J gene: TRBJ1-1
V gene: TRBV19

CDR3 protein: CASSYGRHPYGYTF
J gene: TRBJ1-2
V gene: TRBV6-6

CDR3 protein: CSVPVNTEAFF
J gene: TRBJ1-1
V gene: TRBV29-1

CDR3 protein: CASQDGGSGNTIYF
J gene: TRBJ1-3
V gene: TRBV19

CDR3 protein: CASSRTGANQPQHF
J gene: TRBJ1-5
V gene: TRBV18

CDR3 protein: CASRPSDTFNYGYTF
J gene: TRBJ1-2
V gene: TRBV6-4

CDR3 protein: CASSYSPGTNEKLFF
J gene: TRBJ1-4
V gene: TRBV27

CDR3 protein: CASSLDSGLAFLDTQYF
J gene: TRBJ2-3
V gene: TRBV11-3

CDR3 protein: CASSQAGQSNQPQHF
J gene: TRBJ1-5
V gene: TRBV4-1

CDR3 protein: CASSEQSYEQYF
J gene: TRBJ2-7
V gene: TRBV2

CDR3 protein: CASSYSQFAGNYGYTF
J gene: TRBJ1-2
V gene: TRBV6-5

CDR3 protein: CASSPGTIGEQFF
J gene: TRBJ2-1
V gene: TRBV7-8

CDR3 protein: CSVPGVYEQYF
J gene: NA
V gene: TRBV29-1

CDR3 protein: CASNGPRVNTIYF
J gene: TRBJ1-3
V gene: TRBV7-9

CDR3 protein: CASSEGGRLSSYEQYF
J gene: TRBJ2-7
V gene: TRBV6-1

CDR3 protein: CASSETGGYTGELFF
J gene: TRBJ2-2
V gene: TRBV2

CDR3 protein: CASSLGGGLYNEQFF
J gene: TRBJ2-1
V gene: TRBV7-9

CDR3 protein: CAWSVGSYNEQFF
J gene: TRBJ2-1
V gene: TRBV30

CDR3 protein: CASSSGQNTEAFF
J gene: TRBJ1-1
V gene: TRBV27

CDR3 protein: CASSRIPGGALTYLQETQYF
J gene: TRBJ2-5
V gene: TRBV14

CDR3 protein: CSVGATGGKETQYF
J gene: TRBJ2-5
V gene: TRBV29-1

CDR3 protein: CASSLAVGQETQYF
J gene: TRBJ2-5
V gene: TRBV11-2

CDR3 protein: CASSRLAGEADTQYF
J gene: TRBJ2-3
V gene: TRBV19

CDR3 protein: CASSEMGTRDEQYF
J gene: TRBJ2-7
V gene: TRBV6-1

CDR3 protein: CASSLGAVSSTDTQYF
J gene: TRBJ2-3
V gene: TRBV5-6

CDR3 protein: CASSRPGQGEEKLFF
J gene: TRBJ1-4
V gene: TRBV7-9

CDR3 protein: CASSAGVQNYGYTF
J gene: TRBJ1-2
V gene: TRBV4-2

CDR3 protein: CASSIAGLAYEQYF
J gene: TRBJ2-7
V gene: TRBV19

CDR3 protein: CASSRFDRQVNTEAFF
J gene: TRBJ1-1
V gene: TRBV4-2

CDR3 protein: CASSGNYEVNGEQFF
J gene: TRBJ2-1
V gene: TRBV6-6

CDR3 protein: CASKIDRENTEAFF
J gene: TRBJ1-1
V gene: TRBV6-5